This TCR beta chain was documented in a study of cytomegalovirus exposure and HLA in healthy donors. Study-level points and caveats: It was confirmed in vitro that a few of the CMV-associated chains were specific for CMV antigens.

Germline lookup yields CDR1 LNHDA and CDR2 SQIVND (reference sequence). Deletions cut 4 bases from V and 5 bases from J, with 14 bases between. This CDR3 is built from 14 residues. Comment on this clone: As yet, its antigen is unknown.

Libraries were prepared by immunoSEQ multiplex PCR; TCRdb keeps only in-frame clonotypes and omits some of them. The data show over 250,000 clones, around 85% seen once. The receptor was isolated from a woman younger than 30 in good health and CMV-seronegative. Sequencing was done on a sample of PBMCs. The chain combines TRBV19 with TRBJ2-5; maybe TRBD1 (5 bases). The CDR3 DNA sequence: TGTGCCAGTAGTACCCTAGGGGTCGCCGAGACCCAGTACTTC. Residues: CASSTLGVAETQYF.